The source of this TCR beta chain is a study of blood T cell repertoires in COVID-19. Study background: Acute and convalescent COVID-19 samples came from the United States, Italy and Spain. From T cells, B-cell-depleted T cells, or PBMCs came the material, which was cDNA or gDNA.

This CDR3 comprises 13 residues. The germline V and J ends were trimmed by 5 bases and 8 bases, with 15 bases remaining between them. From germline, CDR1 is MNHEY and CDR2 SVGAGI. In the authors' workflow: It was from reference gene primer amplification that nucleated cell counts were estimated. Some clones are missing from TCRdb's copy, which holds only in-frame ones; the method was immunoSEQ multiplex PCR. The DNA was the basis for D and trimming; V, J and clone size are from that table. The repertoire holds approximately 250,000 clones, 80% to 90% seen once, with almost 2% in the top ten. The clonotype was recovered from a man between 25 and 39 years old with active or convalescent COVID-19. The J gene is TRBJ1-2, the V gene TRBV6-5; weak D call: TRBD1 (6 bases). Sequenced material: peripheral blood. CDR3 region: CASSPQGIGGYTF. CDR3 sequence (DNA): TGTGCCAGCAGTCCACAGGGAATCGGGGGCTACACCTTC.